A single sample is the source of the 20 T cell receptor beta chains below, sequenced in a study of cytomegalovirus exposure and HLA in healthy donors. PCR was performed using 60 Vbeta and 13 Jbeta primers. Method: immunoSEQ multiplex PCR; TCRdb's copy keeps in-frame clones and lacks some. This table has over 150,000 clones, over 60% appearing once. Sequenced sample: PBMCs. These receptors were taken from a woman in her thirties in good health and CMV-seronegative.

The V and J genes are TRBV19 and TRBJ2-3; TRBD2 agrees at 7 bases. The CDR3 has 15 amino acids. Trimming removed 3 bases from V and 4 bases from J; junction bases left unmatched: 7. Germline V gives CDR1 LNHDA, CDR2 SQIVND (reference sequence). CDR3 in DNA: TGTGCCAGTAGTATGATGGCGGGAGCCCCAGATACGCAGTATTTT. Amino acids: CASSMMAGAPDTQYF.

V and J are TRBV19 and TRBJ2-2; 9 bases line up with TRBD1. CDR3 length: 16 residues. With V trimmed by 6 bases and J by 5 bases, 10 bases remained unmatched. The germline V gene has CDR1 LNHDA and CDR2 SQIVND (reference sequence). The CDR3 DNA reads as TGTGCCAGTAGATTGGGCGGGACAGGGTTTACCGGGGAGCTGTTTTTT. The encoded protein is CASRLGGTGFTGELFF. The variable domain in full, completed from reference TRBV19 and TRBJ2-2, reads DGGITQSPKYLFRKEGQNVTLSCEQNLNHDAMYWYRQDPGQGLRLIYYSQIVNDFQKGDIAEGYSVSREKKESFPLTVTSAQKNPTAFYLCASRLGGTGFTGELFFGEGSRLTVL.

This clone was detected a few times. The chain recombines TRBV14 with TRBJ1-6; the match to TRBD1 covers 8 bases. CDR3 length: 15 residues. Germline V gene lookup returns CDR1 SGHDN and CDR2 FVKESK. Trimming took 1 base from V and 9 from J; bases not matched to a gene: 5. Here the CDR3 DNA reads TGTGCCAGCAGCCAAGCCACAGGGGGAACTTCACCCCTCCACTTT. Its translation is CASSQATGGTSPLHF.

This clone has only a few counts. V usage is TRBV28 and J usage is TRBJ2-3; 10 nucleotides line up with TRBD2. Germline V gives CDR1 MDHEN, CDR2 SYDVKM. The CDR3 is 15 amino acids. The V segment lost 7 bases and the J segment 8 bases; nucleotides outside the gene matches: 12. The CDR3 DNA reads TGTGCCAGCAATCGACCGGGACTAGCGAGTGGTACGCAGTATTTT. Amino acid sequence: CASNRPGLASGTQYF.

V is TRBV2 and J is TRBJ1-2; unclear D gene. CDR3 length equals 13 residues. V was trimmed by 3 bases and J by 3 bases, leaving 8 bases between them. CDR1 is SNHLY, CDR2 FYNNEI, per germline. The CDR3 here is CASSEQNYYGYTF. CDR3 sequence (DNA): TGTGCCAGCAGTGAGCAGAATTACTATGGCTACACCTTC.

The V and J genes are TRBV5-4 and TRBJ1-2, with TRBD1 matching 8 bases. Trimming removed 2 bases from V and 1 base from J; junction bases left unmatched: 1. The CDR3 has 14 residues. Germline loops: CDR1 SGHNT, CDR2 YYREEE (reference sequence). The CDR3 DNA reads as TGTGCCAGCAGCTTTACAGGGGGTAACTATGGCTACACCTTC. It is translated as CASSFTGGNYGYTF.

The chain has TRBV5-4 and TRBJ2-2; perhaps TRBD1 as D (6 bases). Looked up from germline, CDR1 is SGHNT and CDR2 is YYREEE (reference sequence). V lost 2 bases to trimming and J lost 4 bases, with 12 bases between them. This CDR3 has 15 amino acids. This CDR3 is CASSLFLGGTGELFF. The CDR3, as DNA: TGTGCCAGCAGCTTATTCCTAGGGGGCACCGGGGAGCTGTTTTTT.

CDR3 nucleotides: TGTGCCAGCAGCTTGACAGGGGCTGAAGCTTTCTTT. Its protein is CASSLTGAEAFF. V usage is TRBV13 and J usage is TRBJ1-1; the match to TRBD1 covers 8 bases. Germline V gives CDR1 PRHDT, CDR2 FYEKMQ (reference sequence). V lost 3 bases to trimming and J lost 6 bases; unmatched junction nucleotides: 0. This CDR3 region has 12 residues.

V usage is TRBV28 and J usage is TRBJ2-1; 8 bases align to TRBD1. Germline V gene sequence: CDR1 MDHEN, CDR2 SYDVKM. CDR3 size: 13 residues. Trimming cost V 6 bases and J 9 bases; bases outside gene matches: 7. The CDR3: CASSFTGGREQFF. The DNA of the CDR3 is TGTGCCAGCAGCTTTACAGGGGGTCGTGAGCAGTTCTTC.

The genes are TRBV4-3 and TRBJ2-6; TRBD1 aligns across 9 bases. V shed 4 bases and J 2 bases; nucleotides not matched to a gene: 9. The V gene's germline CDR1 is LGHNA and CDR2 YSLEER. This CDR3 is 18 amino acids long. CDR3 in DNA: TGCGCCAGCAGCCTTTGGGGGGACAGGGTGGCTGGGGCCAACGTCCTGACTTTC. It is translated as CASSLWGDRVAGANVLTF.

This clone was seen a few times. The chain recombines TRBV28 with TRBJ1-1; a weak D match, TRBD1 (5 bases). V shed 8 bases and J shed 0 bases, with 13 bases lying between them. Germline V gene sequence: CDR1 MDHEN, CDR2 SYDVKM. This CDR3 has 14 residues. CDR3 nucleotides: TGTGCCAGCCGGGAGGGGATCTTGAACACTGAAGCTTTCTTT. It encodes CASREGILNTEAFF.

With regard to this clone: The junction does not match germline at one end; this may be a read error. This chain joins TRBV7-3 and TRBJ2-7; 8 nucleotides line up with TRBD2. Germline loops: CDR1 SGHTA, CDR2 FQGTGA. The CDR3 sequence is 12 residues long. This chain's CDR3 is CTSSPGGDEQYF. Here the CDR3 DNA reads TGTACCAGCAGCCCGGGGGGGGACGAGCAGTACTTC.

V gene TRBV5-4 combines with J gene TRBJ1-5; TRBD1 agrees at 8 bases. J lost 3 bases, V lost 3 bases, and 5 bases had no gene match. Germline V gene lookup returns CDR1 SGHNT and CDR2 YYREEE (reference sequence). The CDR3 has 15 amino acids. This CDR3 reads CASSYGQGPNQPQHF. The DNA for the CDR3 is TGTGCCAGCAGCTACGGACAGGGACCCAATCAGCCCCAGCATTTT.

The chain employs TRBV28 and TRBJ1-5; 7 nucleotides align to TRBD1. The CDR3 spans 13 residues. With 7 bases clipped from V and 6 bases from J, the junction kept 6 bases outside the gene matches. Germline V gene sequence: CDR1 MDHEN, CDR2 SYDVKM. CDR3 residues: CASTDRATQPQHF. The CDR3 nucleotides are TGTGCCAGCACCGACAGGGCGACTCAGCCCCAGCATTTT.

The chain uses TRBV7-2 and TRBJ2-3; the match to TRBD2 covers 7 bases. Germline CDR1 SGHTA, CDR2 FQGNSA. This CDR3 contains 15 residues. With V trimmed by 5 bases and J by 2 bases, 7 bases remained unmatched. In DNA form, the CDR3 reads TGTGCCAGCAGCACCTCCGGGACTAACACAGATACGCAGTATTTT. Protein sequence: CASSTSGTNTDTQYF.

The rearrangement joins TRBV19 to TRBJ2-7, with a possible D match to TRBD2 (6 bases). V gave up 5 bases and J gave up 3 bases, with 11 bases separating them. The CDR3 has 13 residues. Germline loops: CDR1 LNHDA, CDR2 SQIVND (reference sequence). CDR3 coding DNA: TGTGCCAGTAGTGTCGACGGGAGCTACGAGCAGTACTTC. It specifies CASSVDGSYEQYF.

This clone was counted once. The gene calls are TRBV6-6 and TRBJ2-5, with D perhaps TRBD2 (5 bases). The J call could be wrong; TRBJ2-7 is a better fit for the DNA end. Germline V gives CDR1 MNHNY, CDR2 SVGAGI (reference sequence). The CDR3 is 13 amino acids. CDR3 nucleotides: TGTGCCAGCAGTCAAGTCGCGGGTTACGAGCAGTACTTC. Amino acid sequence: CASSQVAGYEQYF.

The genes are TRBV4-2 and TRBJ2-1; 9 bases are a match to TRBD2. After removal of 4 bases from V and 5 bases from J, the junction contained 9 bases not matched to a gene. Germline V CDR1 and CDR2: LGHNA, YNFKEQ. The CDR3 contains 16 residues. In DNA, the CDR3 is TGTGCCAGCAGCCCCTCCGCTAGCGGGAAGGACAATGAGCAGTTCTTC. Translated, it gives CASSPSASGKDNEQFF.

This clone was seen a handful of times. This chain links TRBV19 with TRBJ1-4; no definite D call. V was clipped by 4 bases and J by 4 bases, with 13 bases between them. The CDR3 extends over 15 amino acids. The germline V gene encodes CDR1 LNHDA and CDR2 SQIVND (reference sequence). The CDR3 protein is CASSTGLTVNEKLFF. DNA for the CDR3: TGTGCCAGTAGTACCGGACTGACTGTTAATGAAAAACTGTTTTTT.

The chain recombines TRBV9 with TRBJ1-2, with TRBD1 identical over 9 bases. This CDR3 has 15 residues. In germline, CDR1 is SGDLS, CDR2 YYNGEE. The V gene end was trimmed by 5 bases and the J gene end by 7 bases; junction bases not matched to a gene: 12. The CDR3 DNA follows: TGTGCCAGCAGTAAGGTGGGACAGGGAACGGCTGGCTACACCTTC. Its translation is CASSKVGQGTAGYTF.